The rows below give T cell receptor beta chains drawn from one sample of a study of T cells after yellow fever vaccination. One entry per CDR3 protein results from TCRdb running MiXCR on the 5' RACE reads. This table holds more than 300,000 distinct CDR3 sequences, roughly 10% found once. This material consisted of CD4+ T cells sorted from PBMCs, taken 45 days after the yellow fever booster vaccination. The receptors were sampled from a man younger than 35 who received the YFV17D yellow fever vaccine. CDR3s include the opening cysteine and the closing phenylalanine or tryptophan. The order of the fields is J gene, D gene, V gene, clone size, CDR3 protein, CDR3 DNA. D genes are given only for firm matches. Rows may omit the clone size; those that give it use once, few, many or a size class.

TRBJ2-2 | TRBD2 | TRBV4-2 | NA | CASSPGTTTGELFF | TGTGCCAGCAGCCCCGGGACTACCACCGGGGAGCTGTTTTTT
TRBJ1-1 | NA | TRBV27 | NA | CASSSSGIRNTEAFF | TGTGCCAGCAGTTCGTCCGGGATCCGGAACACTGAAGCTTTCTTT
TRBJ2-5 | NA | TRBV29-1 | NA | CSVDRVDPEGGETQYF | TGCAGCGTTGACAGGGTAGATCCAGAAGGGGGAGAGACCCAGTACTTC
TRBJ2-5 | NA | TRBV6-5 | NA | CASSYSTLSLGSQYF | TGTGCCAGCAGTTACTCGACCTTATCGCTGGGGAGCCAGTACTTC
TRBJ2-7 | TRBD1 | TRBV9 | few | CASSVAGTATYEQYF | TGTGCCAGCAGCGTAGCCGGGACAGCAACCTACGAGCAGTACTTC
TRBJ1-1 | NA | TRBV6-5 | few | CASRHFNTEAFF | TGTGCCAGCAGGCACTTCAACACTGAAGCTTTCTTT
TRBJ2-1 | TRBD1 | TRBV7-9 | NA | CASSPWTGAPYNEQFF | TGTGCCAGCAGCCCATGGACAGGGGCCCCCTACAATGAGCAGTTCTTC
TRBJ2-4 | TRBD2 | TRBV7-6 | NA | CASSLERGMVLAKNIQYF | TGTGCCAGCAGCTTAGAGCGGGGGATGGTCTTAGCCAAAAACATTCAGTACTTC
TRBJ1-2 | NA | TRBV5-1 | few | CASSLGGEGHGYGYTF | TGCGCCAGCAGCTTGGGGGGTGAAGGGCACGGCTATGGCTACACCTTC
TRBJ2-3 | NA | TRBV20-1 | NA | CSARGGDSTDTQYF | TGCAGTGCTAGAGGAGGGGATAGCACAGATACGCAGTATTTT
TRBJ2-1 | NA | TRBV7-2 | few | CASSSRGAGEQFF | TGTGCCAGCAGCAGCCGGGGGGCAGGTGAGCAGTTCTTC
TRBJ2-1 | NA | TRBV20-1 | NA | CSASPQGGARWDEQFF | TGCAGTGCTAGCCCGCAAGGGGGGGCCAGATGGGATGAGCAGTTCTTC
TRBJ2-3 | TRBD1 | TRBV20-1 | few | CSAPRRTGEADTQYF | TGCAGTGCTCCTCGTCGGACAGGGGAAGCAGATACGCAGTATTTT
TRBJ2-1 | NA | TRBV5-4 | NA | CASSWGSGSREQFF | TGTGCCAGCAGTTGGGGGTCGGGATCCCGGGAGCAGTTCTTC
TRBJ1-6 | NA | TRBV14 | NA | CASSRGGLNSPLHF | TGTGCCAGCAGCCGCGGGGGGCTAAATTCACCCCTCCACTTT
TRBJ2-5 | NA | TRBV10-3 | many | CAISDRGETQYF | TGTGCCATCAGTGACAGGGGAGAGACCCAGTACTTC
TRBJ2-2 | NA | TRBV5-1 | NA | CASSSQGGAGELFF | TGCGCCAGCAGCTCGCAGGGTGGAGCCGGGGAGCTGTTTTTT
TRBJ2-1 | TRBD2 | TRBV7-3 | many | CASSPSLAGGYNEQFF | TGTGCCAGCAGCCCTTCACTAGCGGGGGGATACAATGAGCAGTTCTTC
TRBJ1-2 | NA | TRBV29-1 | few | CSTTRTNYGYTF | TGCAGCACGACACGTACTAACTATGGCTACACCTTC
TRBJ2-1 | NA | TRBV5-1 | many | CASSLGPAGATSSYNEQFF | TGCGCCAGCAGCTTGGGACCTGCGGGGGCTACGAGCTCCTACAATGAGCAGTTCTTC
TRBJ1-1 | NA | TRBV2 | many | CASSLGQLEAFF | TGTGCCAGCAGCCTCGGACAGCTTGAAGCTTTCTTT
TRBJ2-3 | NA | TRBV15 | few | CATMQDRYTDTQYF | TGTGCCACCATGCAGGACCGATACACAGATACGCAGTATTTT
TRBJ2-3 | TRBD2 | TRBV5-1 | few | CASSLDPSGGARTDTQYF | TGCGCCAGCAGCTTGGATCCTAGCGGGGGGGCTAGGACAGATACGCAGTATTTT
TRBJ1-2 | NA | TRBV10-3 | few | CAIGRRGDYGYTF | TGTGCCATCGGGAGAAGGGGAGACTATGGCTACACCTTC
TRBJ2-1 | NA | TRBV5-1 | many | CASRRDSYNEQFF | TGCGCCAGTCGCCGGGACTCGTACAATGAGCAGTTCTTC
TRBJ2-1 | NA | TRBV20-1 | NA | CSAQAGVYNEQFF | TGCAGTGCTCAAGCAGGGGTCTACAACGAGCAGTTCTTC
TRBJ2-1 | NA | TRBV24-1 | NA | CATSDPGRGWNEQFF | TGTGCCACCAGTGATCCCGGCAGGGGTTGGAATGAGCAGTTCTTC
TRBJ2-3 | NA | TRBV24-1 | NA | CATSDWSAPSADTQYF | TGTGCCACCAGTGATTGGAGTGCGCCCAGCGCAGATACGCAGTATTTT
TRBJ2-2 | NA | TRBV4-1 | NA | CASSQMTSGIGLFF | TGCGCCAGCAGCCAAATGACGAGCGGTATCGGGCTGTTTTTT
TRBJ2-3 | TRBD2 | TRBV20-1 | few | CSARDPSGGPSDTQYF | TGCAGTGCTAGAGATCCTAGCGGGGGGCCCTCAGATACGCAGTATTTT
TRBJ2-1 | TRBD1 | TRBV20-1 | few | CSASSRDRIFNEQFF | TGCAGTGCCTCGAGCCGGGACAGGATTTTCAATGAGCAGTTCTTC
TRBJ2-1 | TRBD2 | TRBV20-1 | few | CSAVLAGGHNEQFF | TGCAGTGCAGTACTAGCGGGGGGCCACAATGAGCAGTTCTTC
TRBJ2-3 | TRBD2 | TRBV9 | few | CASSETSGGYADTQYF | TGTGCCAGCAGCGAGACTAGCGGGGGGTATGCAGATACGCAGTATTTT
TRBJ1-1 | NA | TRBV18 | few | CASSPQPRAEAFF | TGTGCCAGCTCACCTCAACCACGGGCTGAAGCTTTCTTT
TRBJ2-1 | NA | TRBV11-3 | few | CASSQTSGTVRYNEQFF | TGTGCCAGCAGCCAAACCTCCGGGACGGTAAGATACAATGAGCAGTTCTTC
TRBJ1-1 | TRBD1 | TRBV6-6 | NA | CASRGGQGWGTEAFF | TGTGCCAGCAGAGGGGGACAGGGTTGGGGCACTGAAGCTTTCTTT
TRBJ2-2 | TRBD2 | TRBV3-1 | few | CASRELAGGPGELFF | TGTGCCAGCCGCGAACTAGCGGGGGGGCCCGGGGAGCTGTTTTTT
TRBJ2-5 | NA | TRBV4-3 | NA | CASSRTDQETQYF | TGCGCCAGCAGCCGGACAGATCAAGAGACCCAGTACTTC
TRBJ2-7 | NA | TRBV30 | few | CAWSVQGYEQYF | TGTGCCTGGAGTGTACAGGGATACGAGCAGTACTTC
TRBJ1-3 | TRBD1 | TRBV28 | NA | CASSLSGQGVFGNTIYF | TGTGCCAGCAGTTTGTCAGGACAGGGGGTTTTCGGAAACACCATATATTTT
TRBJ1-1 | TRBD1 | TRBV7-3 | many | CASSFSGQGGTEAFF | TGTGCCAGCAGCTTCTCGGGACAGGGGGGAACTGAAGCTTTCTTT
TRBJ1-2 | NA | TRBV9 | NA | CASSVVTLGPDGYTF | TGTGCCAGCAGCGTAGTTACCCTAGGGCCTGATGGCTACACCTTC
TRBJ1-2 | NA | TRBV19 | NA | CASSRKLANYGYTF | TGTGCCAGTAGCAGGAAACTAGCTAACTATGGCTACACCTTC
TRBJ1-1 | TRBD1 | TRBV6-5 | NA | CASRFGTDYSNTEAFF | TGTGCCAGCAGATTCGGGACAGATTACTCGAACACTGAAGCTTTCTTT
TRBJ1-2 | NA | TRBV20-1 | few | CSASSPRDLGWDTF | TGCAGTGCTAGTTCTCCTAGGGACCTGGGCTGGGACACCTTC
TRBJ2-5 | NA | TRBV4-2 | few | CASSQGAWETQYF | TGTGCCAGCAGCCAAGGGGCCTGGGAGACCCAGTACTTC
TRBJ2-1 | TRBD2 | TRBV7-8 | few | CASSRAPGLAYNEQFF | TGTGCCAGCAGCCGCGCCCCGGGACTAGCCTACAATGAGCAGTTCTTC
TRBJ2-7 | NA | TRBV19 | NA | CASSRDAGPGGYEQYF | TGTGCCAGTAGTCGGGATGCAGGGCCCGGGGGCTACGAGCAGTACTTC
TRBJ1-6 | NA | TRBV3-1 | NA | CASSHPEGNSPLHF | TGTGCCAGCAGCCACCCCGAGGGGAATTCACCCCTCCACTTT
TRBJ1-4 | NA | TRBV6-6 | NA | CASSYSKQGGEKLFF | TGTGCCAGCAGTTACTCGAAGCAGGGAGGGGAAAAACTGTTTTTT
TRBJ1-2 | NA | TRBV7-2 | NA | CATKLREGPNYGYTF | TGTGCCACCAAGCTCCGGGAGGGACCAAACTATGGCTACACCTTC
TRBJ2-7 | NA | TRBV6-2/TRBV6-3 | few | CASSRLRGEQYF | TGTGCCAGCAGTCGGCTCAGGGGCGAGCAGTACTTC
TRBJ2-1 | NA | TRBV19 | few | CASSIGRGDLQWEQFF | TGTGCCAGTAGTATAGGGAGAGGGGACCTACAATGGGAGCAGTTCTTC